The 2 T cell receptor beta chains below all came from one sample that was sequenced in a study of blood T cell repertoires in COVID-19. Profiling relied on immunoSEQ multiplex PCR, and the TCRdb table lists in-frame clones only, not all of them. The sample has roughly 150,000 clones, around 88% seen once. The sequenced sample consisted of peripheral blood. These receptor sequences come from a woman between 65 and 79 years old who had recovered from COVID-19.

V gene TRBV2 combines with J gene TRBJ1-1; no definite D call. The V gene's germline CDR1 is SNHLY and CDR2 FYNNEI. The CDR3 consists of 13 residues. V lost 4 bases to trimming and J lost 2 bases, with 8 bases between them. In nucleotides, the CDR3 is TGTGCCAGCAGTGGAGGCGTAAACACTGAAGCTTTCTTT. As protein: CASSGGVNTEAFF.

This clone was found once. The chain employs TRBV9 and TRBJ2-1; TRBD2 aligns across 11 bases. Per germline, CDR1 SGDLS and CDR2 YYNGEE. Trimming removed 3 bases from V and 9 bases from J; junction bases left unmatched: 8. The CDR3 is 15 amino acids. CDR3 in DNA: TGTGCCAGCAGCGAGCCCCCGACTAGCGGGACTGAGCAGTTCTTC. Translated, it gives CASSEPPTSGTEQFF.